This entry lists 7 T cell receptor beta chains sequenced from one sample in a study of T cell clones after liver transplantation. The method was immunoSEQ multiplex PCR; TCRdb's version includes in-frame clones alone and lacks a portion of them. In the table there are some 120,000 clones, 90% of which are singletons. This specimen consisted of CD4+ T cells from blood, obtained 12 months after liver transplant. These receptors came from a human patient who received a liver transplant. T cells may partly derive from the graft donor.

This sequence joins TRBV5-1 and TRBJ1-1, with D unresolved. Trimming pared 5 bases from V and 0 bases from J, leaving 11 bases between. Germline V gene sequence: CDR1 SGHRS, CDR2 YFSETQ. This CDR3 comprises 14 residues. This CDR3 is CASSGYALNTEAFF. CDR3 bases: TGCGCCAGCAGTGGATATGCTTTGAACACTGAAGCTTTCTTT.

The chain links TRBV10-2 to TRBJ2-7; perhaps TRBD2 as D (7 bases). The CDR3 has 14 residues. Looked up from germline, CDR1 is WSHSY and CDR2 is SAAADI. V shed 7 bases and J shed 7 bases, with 20 bases lying between them. The CDR3 region is CASNEGGDPFEQYF. The CDR3 DNA is TGCGCCAGCAACGAAGGGGGGGACCCCTTTGAGCAGTACTTC.

This rearrangement joins TRBV9 to TRBJ2-3, with D maybe TRBD2 (6 bases). The germline CDR1 and CDR2 sequences are SGDLS and YYNGEE. The V gene lost 4 bases and the J gene lost 6 bases, with 18 bases spanning the gap. This CDR3 is 15 amino acids long. CDR3: CASSSRLGARDTQYF. For the CDR3, the DNA is TGTGCCAGCAGCTCCAGACTAGGGGCTAGGGATACGCAGTATTTT.

V gene TRBV18 combines with J gene TRBJ1-1; D uncertain. Trimming took off 0 bases at V and 1 base at J, with 9 bases between the two ends. Germline-derived CDR1 and CDR2 are KGHSH and LQKENI. This CDR3 has 15 residues. The CDR3, as DNA: TGTGCCAGCTCACCACCCCGACGGACGAACACTGAAGCTTTCTTT. Amino acid sequence: CASSPPRRTNTEAFF. The whole variable domain, remainder taken from reference TRBV18 and TRBJ1-1, is NAGVMQNPRHLVRRRGQEARLRCSPMKGHSHVYWYRQLPEEGLKFMVYLQKENIIDESGMPKERFSAEFPKEGPSILRIQQVVRGDSAAYFCASSPPRRTNTEAFFGQGTRLTVV.

This chain connects TRBV9 to TRBJ1-1, with 7 bases lining up with TRBD1. CDR1 SGDLS and CDR2 YYNGEE come from the germline V gene. The CDR3 length is 16 residues. V shed 4 bases and J 0 bases; nucleotides not matched to a gene: 9. The CDR3 loop reads CASSPRLGGLNTEAFF. DNA for the CDR3: TGTGCCAGCAGCCCGCGGCTAGGGGGCTTGAACACTGAAGCTTTCTTT.

This chain uses TRBV10-3 with TRBJ2-7; D is possibly TRBD1 (6 bases). Trimming removed 0 bases from V and 2 bases from J, with 14 bases in between. This CDR3 contains 16 residues. The germline gives CDR1 ENHRY, CDR2 SYGVKD. CDR3 residues: CAISESGRGHTYEQYF. The DNA of the CDR3 is TGTGCCATCAGTGAGTCAGGCAGGGGCCATACCTACGAGCAGTACTTC.

V usage is TRBV6-6 and J usage is TRBJ2-7; perhaps TRBD2 as D (5 bases). Germline CDR1 is MNHNY and CDR2 is SVGAGI (reference sequence). The CDR3 length is 13 residues. With 5 bases removed from V and 4 bases from J, the gap between germline ends came to 12 bases. The CDR3 DNA follows: TGTGCCAGCAGTGGGAGTGGGGTTTACGAGCAGTACTTC. This encodes CASSGSGVYEQYF.